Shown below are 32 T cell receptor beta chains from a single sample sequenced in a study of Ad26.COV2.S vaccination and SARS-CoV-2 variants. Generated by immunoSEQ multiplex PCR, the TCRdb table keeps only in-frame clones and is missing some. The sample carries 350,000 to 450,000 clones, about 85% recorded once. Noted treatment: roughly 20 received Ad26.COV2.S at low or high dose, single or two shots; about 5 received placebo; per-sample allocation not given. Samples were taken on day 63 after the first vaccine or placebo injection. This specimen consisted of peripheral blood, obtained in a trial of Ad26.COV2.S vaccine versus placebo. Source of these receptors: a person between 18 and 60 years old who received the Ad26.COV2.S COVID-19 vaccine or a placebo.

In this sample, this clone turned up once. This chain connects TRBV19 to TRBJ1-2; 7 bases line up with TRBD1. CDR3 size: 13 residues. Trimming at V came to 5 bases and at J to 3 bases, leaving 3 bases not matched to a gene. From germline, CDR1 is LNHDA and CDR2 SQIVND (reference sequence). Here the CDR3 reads CASSRDSHYGYTF. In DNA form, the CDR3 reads TGTGCCAGTAGTCGGGACAGCCACTATGGCTACACCTTC. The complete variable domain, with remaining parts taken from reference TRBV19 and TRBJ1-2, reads DGGITQSPKYLFRKEGQNVTLSCEQNLNHDAMYWYRQDPGQGLRLIYYSQIVNDFQKGDIAEGYSVSREKKESFPLTVTSAQKNPTAFYLCASSRDSHYGYTFGSGTRLTVV.

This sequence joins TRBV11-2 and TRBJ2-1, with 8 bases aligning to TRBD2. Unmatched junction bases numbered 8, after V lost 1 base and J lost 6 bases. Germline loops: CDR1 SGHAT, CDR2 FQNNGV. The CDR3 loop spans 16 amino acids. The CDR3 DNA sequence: TGTGCCAGCAGCTTAGGGGGGACTAGTTTCCCCAATGAGCAGTTCTTC. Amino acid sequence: CASSLGGTSFPNEQFF.

CDR3 in amino acids: CASSQGERTSGTDTQYF. In DNA, the CDR3 is TGTGCCAGCAGCCAGGGGGAGCGGACTAGCGGCACAGATACGCAGTATTTT. The J gene is TRBJ2-3, the V gene TRBV3-1 (or the pseudogene TRBV3-2); 9 nucleotides match TRBD2. The V segment lost 3 bases and the J segment 1 base; nucleotides outside the gene matches: 8. The CDR3 is 17 residues long. Germline-derived CDR1 and CDR2 are LGHDT and YNNKEL (reference sequence).

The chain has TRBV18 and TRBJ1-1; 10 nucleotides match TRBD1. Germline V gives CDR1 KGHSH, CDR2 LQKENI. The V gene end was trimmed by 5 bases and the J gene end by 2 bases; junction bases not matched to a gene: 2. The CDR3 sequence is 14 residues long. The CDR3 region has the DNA TGTGCCAGCTCAGCGACAGGGGGCAACACTGAAGCTTTCTTT. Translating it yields CASSATGGNTEAFF.

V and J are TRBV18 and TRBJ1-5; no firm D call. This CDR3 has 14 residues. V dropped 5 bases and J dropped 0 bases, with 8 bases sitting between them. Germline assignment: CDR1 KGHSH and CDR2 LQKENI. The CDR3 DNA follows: TGTGCCAGCTCATCTACAGTTAGCAATCAGCCCCAGCATTTT. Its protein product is CASSSTVSNQPQHF. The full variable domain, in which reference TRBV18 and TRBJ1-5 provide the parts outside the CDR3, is NAGVMQNPRHLVRRRGQEARLRCSPMKGHSHVYWYRQLPEEGLKFMVYLQKENIIDESGMPKERFSAEFPKEGPSILRIQQVVRGDSAAYFCASSSTVSNQPQHFGDGTRLSIL.

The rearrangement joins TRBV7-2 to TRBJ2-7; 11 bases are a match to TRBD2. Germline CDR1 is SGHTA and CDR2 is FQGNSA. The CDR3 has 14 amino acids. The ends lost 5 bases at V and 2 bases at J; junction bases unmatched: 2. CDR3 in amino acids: CASSQLAGAYEQYF. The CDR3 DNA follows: TGTGCCAGCAGCCAACTAGCGGGGGCCTACGAGCAGTACTTC.

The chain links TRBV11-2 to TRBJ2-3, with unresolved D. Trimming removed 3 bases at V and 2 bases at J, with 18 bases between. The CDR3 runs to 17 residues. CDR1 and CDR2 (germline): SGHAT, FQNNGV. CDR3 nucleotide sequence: TGTGCCAGCAGCTTCTCCCGGATTACGATAAACACAGATACGCAGTATTTT. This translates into CASSFSRITINTDTQYF.

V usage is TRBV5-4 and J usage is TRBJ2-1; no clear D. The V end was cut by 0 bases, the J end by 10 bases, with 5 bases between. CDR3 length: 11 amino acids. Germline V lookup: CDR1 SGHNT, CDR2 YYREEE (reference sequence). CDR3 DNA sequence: TGTGCCAGCAGCTTGGCACTGGAGCAGTTCTTC. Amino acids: CASSLALEQFF.

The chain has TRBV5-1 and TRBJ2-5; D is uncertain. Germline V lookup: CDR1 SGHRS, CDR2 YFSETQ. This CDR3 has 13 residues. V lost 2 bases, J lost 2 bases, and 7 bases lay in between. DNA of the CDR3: TGCGCCAGCAGCTTCGGAGTTCAAGAGACCCAGTACTTC. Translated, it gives CASSFGVQETQYF.

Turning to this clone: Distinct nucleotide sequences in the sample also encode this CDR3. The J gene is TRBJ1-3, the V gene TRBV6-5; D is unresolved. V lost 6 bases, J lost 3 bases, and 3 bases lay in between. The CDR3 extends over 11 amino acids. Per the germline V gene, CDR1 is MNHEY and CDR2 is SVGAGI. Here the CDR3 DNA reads TGTGCCAGCAGCTATGGAAACACCATATATTTT. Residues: CASSYGNTIYF.

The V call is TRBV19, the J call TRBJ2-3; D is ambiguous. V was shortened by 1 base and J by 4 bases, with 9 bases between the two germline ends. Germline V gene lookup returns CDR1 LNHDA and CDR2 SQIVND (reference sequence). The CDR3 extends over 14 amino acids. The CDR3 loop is CASSIARVPDTQYF. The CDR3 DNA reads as TGTGCCAGTAGTATAGCGCGAGTCCCAGATACGCAGTATTTT.

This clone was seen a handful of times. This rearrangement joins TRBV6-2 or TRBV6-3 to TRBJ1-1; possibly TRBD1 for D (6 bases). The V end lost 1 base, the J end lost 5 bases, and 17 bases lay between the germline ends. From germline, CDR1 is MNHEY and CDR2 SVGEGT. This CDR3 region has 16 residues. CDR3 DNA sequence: TGTGCCAGCAGTTACTTTATGACAGGTCTGAGGACTGAAGCTTTCTTT. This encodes CASSYFMTGLRTEAFF.

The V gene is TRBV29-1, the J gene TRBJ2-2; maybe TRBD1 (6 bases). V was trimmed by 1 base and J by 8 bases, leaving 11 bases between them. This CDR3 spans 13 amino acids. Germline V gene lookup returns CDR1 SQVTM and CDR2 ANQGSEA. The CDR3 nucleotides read TGCAGCGTTGAAGTTTCAGGACAGGGGGAGCTGTTTTTT. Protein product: CSVEVSGQGELFF.

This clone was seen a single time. The DNA for the CDR3 is TGTGCCAGCAGTTTCACCGCCCAGGGGATTAACTATGGCTACACCTTC. Its protein product is CASSFTAQGINYGYTF. V is TRBV27 and J is TRBJ1-2; D is possibly TRBD1 (6 bases). Germline V gives CDR1 MNHEY, CDR2 SMNVEV (reference sequence). V lost 3 bases and J 1 base, leaving 15 bases between the germline ends. The length of the CDR3 is 16 residues.

The CDR3 loop reads CASIAGSSTGFEQYF. The CDR3 region has the DNA TGTGCCAGCATCGCGGGGAGTTCTACGGGTTTCGAGCAGTACTTC. J is TRBJ2-7 and V is TRBV11-2; D might be TRBD2 (6 bases). V lost 7 bases and J lost 6, with 22 bases in between. Germline values: CDR1 SGHAT, CDR2 FQNNGV. The CDR3 has 15 residues.

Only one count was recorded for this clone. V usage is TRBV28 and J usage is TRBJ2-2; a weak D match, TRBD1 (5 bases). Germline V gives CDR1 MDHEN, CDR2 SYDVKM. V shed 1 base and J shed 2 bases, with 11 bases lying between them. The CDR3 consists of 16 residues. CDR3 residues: CASSLYGQLNTGELFF. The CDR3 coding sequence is TGTGCCAGCAGTTTATATGGACAACTAAACACCGGGGAGCTGTTTTTT.

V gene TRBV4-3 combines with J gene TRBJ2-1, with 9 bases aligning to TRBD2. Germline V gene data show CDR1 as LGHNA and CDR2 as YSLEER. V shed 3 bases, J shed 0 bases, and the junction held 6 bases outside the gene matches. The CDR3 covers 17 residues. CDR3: CASSQDGLASSYNEQFF. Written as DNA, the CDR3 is TGCGCCAGCAGCCAGGATGGACTAGCGTCCTCCTACAATGAGCAGTTCTTC.

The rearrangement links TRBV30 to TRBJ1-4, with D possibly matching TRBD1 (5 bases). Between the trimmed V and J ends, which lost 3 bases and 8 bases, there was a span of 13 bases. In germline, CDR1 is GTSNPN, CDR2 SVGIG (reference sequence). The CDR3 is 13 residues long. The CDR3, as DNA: TGTGCCTGGAGAGGAGGGGCAGGGGAAAAACTGTTTTTT. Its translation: CAWRGGAGEKLFF.

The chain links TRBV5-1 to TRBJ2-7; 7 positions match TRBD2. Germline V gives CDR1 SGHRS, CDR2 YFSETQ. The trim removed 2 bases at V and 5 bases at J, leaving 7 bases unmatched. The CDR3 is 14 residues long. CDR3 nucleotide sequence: TGCGCCAGCAGCTTAGGGACTATCGGGGACGAGCAGTACTTC. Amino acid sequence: CASSLGTIGDEQYF.

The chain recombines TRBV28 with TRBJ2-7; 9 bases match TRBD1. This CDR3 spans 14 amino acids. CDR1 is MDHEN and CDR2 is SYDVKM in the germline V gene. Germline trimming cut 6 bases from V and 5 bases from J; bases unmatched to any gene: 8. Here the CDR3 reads CASRGRTGANEQYF. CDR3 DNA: TGTGCCAGCAGGGGTAGGACAGGGGCGAACGAGCAGTACTTC.

This CDR3 is CASNQVAGGTDTQYF. The DNA for the CDR3 is TGCGCCAGCAACCAGGTCGCCGGGGGCACAGATACGCAGTATTTT. This rearrangement joins TRBV10-2 to TRBJ2-3, with a weak D call TRBD2 (5 bases). The CDR3 extends over 15 amino acids. The germline CDR1 and CDR2 sequences are WSHSY and SAAADI. Deletions cut 7 bases from V and 1 base from J, with 15 bases between.

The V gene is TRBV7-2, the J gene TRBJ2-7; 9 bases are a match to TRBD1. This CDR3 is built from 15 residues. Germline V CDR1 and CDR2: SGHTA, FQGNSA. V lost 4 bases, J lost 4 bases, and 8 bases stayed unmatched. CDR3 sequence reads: CASSSGSTGGYEQYF. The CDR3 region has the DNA TGTGCCAGCAGCTCGGGCTCGACAGGGGGTTACGAGCAGTACTTC.

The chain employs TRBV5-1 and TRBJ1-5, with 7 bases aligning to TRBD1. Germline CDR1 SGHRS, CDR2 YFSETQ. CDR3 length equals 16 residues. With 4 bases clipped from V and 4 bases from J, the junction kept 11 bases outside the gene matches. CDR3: CASSTGLGGRNQPQHF. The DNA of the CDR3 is TGCGCCAGCAGCACGGGGTTAGGGGGCAGAAATCAGCCCCAGCATTTT.

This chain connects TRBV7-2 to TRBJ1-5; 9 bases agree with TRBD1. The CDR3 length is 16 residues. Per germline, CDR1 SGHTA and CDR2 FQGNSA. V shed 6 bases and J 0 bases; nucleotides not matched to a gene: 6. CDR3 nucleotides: TGTGCCAGCAGTGGGACAGGGACGATTAGCAATCAGCCCCAGCATTTT. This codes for CASSGTGTISNQPQHF.

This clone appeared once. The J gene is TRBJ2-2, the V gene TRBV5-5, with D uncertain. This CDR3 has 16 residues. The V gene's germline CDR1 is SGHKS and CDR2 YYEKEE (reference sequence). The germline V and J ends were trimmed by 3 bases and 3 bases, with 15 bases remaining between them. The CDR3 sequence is CASSSGPRTYTGELFF. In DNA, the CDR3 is TGTGCCAGCAGCTCCGGACCCCGGACCTACACCGGGGAGCTGTTTTTT. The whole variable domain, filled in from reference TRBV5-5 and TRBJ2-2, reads DAGVTQSPTHLIKTRGQQVTLRCSPISGHKSVSWYQQVLGQGPQFIFQYYEKEERGRGNFPDRFSARQFPNYSSELNVNALLLGDSALYLCASSSGPRTYTGELFFGEGSRLTVL.

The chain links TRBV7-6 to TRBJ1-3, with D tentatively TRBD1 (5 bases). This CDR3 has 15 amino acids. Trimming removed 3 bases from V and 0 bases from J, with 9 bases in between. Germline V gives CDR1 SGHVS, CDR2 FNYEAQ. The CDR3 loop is CASSFQGDSGNTIYF. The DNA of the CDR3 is TGTGCCAGCAGCTTTCAGGGAGACTCTGGAAACACCATATATTTT.

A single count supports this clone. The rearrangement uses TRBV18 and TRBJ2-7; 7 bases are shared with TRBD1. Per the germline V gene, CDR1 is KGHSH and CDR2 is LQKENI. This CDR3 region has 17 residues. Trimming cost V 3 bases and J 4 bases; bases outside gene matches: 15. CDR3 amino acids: CASSPVRGNPLSYEQYF. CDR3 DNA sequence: TGTGCCAGCTCACCGGTCAGGGGGAACCCCCTCTCTTACGAGCAGTACTTC.

This CDR3 reads CASESGDYEQYF. CDR3 in DNA: TGTGCCAGTGAAAGCGGGGACTACGAGCAGTACTTC. The J gene is TRBJ2-7, the V gene TRBV28; 7 bases fit TRBD2. V trimming: 9 bases; J trimming: 3 bases; junction bases outside the gene matches: 5. The CDR3 spans 12 residues. Germline V gene sequence: CDR1 MDHEN, CDR2 SYDVKM.

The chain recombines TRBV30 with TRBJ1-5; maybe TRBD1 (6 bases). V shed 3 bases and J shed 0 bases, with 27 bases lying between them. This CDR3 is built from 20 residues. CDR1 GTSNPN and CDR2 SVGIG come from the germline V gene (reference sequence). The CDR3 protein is CAWSGGKQGYTFYSNQPQHF. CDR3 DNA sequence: TGTGCCTGGAGCGGAGGAAAGCAGGGGTACACTTTCTATAGCAATCAGCCCCAGCATTTT. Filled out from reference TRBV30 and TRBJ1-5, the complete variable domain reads SQTIHQWPATLVQPVGSPLSLECTVEGTSNPNLYWYRQAAGRGLQLLFYSVGIGQISSEVPQNLSASRPQDRQFILSSKKLLLSDSGFYLCAWSGGKQGYTFYSNQPQHFGDGTRLSIL.

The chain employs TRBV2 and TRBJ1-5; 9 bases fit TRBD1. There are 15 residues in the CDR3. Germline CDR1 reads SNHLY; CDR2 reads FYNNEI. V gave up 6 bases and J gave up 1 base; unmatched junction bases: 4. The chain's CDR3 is CASSGGTGSNQPQHF. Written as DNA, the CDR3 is TGTGCCAGCAGCGGGGGGACAGGGAGCAATCAGCCCCAGCATTTT.

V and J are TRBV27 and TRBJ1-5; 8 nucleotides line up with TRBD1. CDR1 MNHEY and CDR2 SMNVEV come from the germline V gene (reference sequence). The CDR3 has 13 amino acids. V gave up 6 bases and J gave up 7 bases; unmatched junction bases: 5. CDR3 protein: CASSLDRGQPQHF. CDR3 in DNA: TGTGCCAGCAGCCTAGACAGGGGACAGCCCCAGCATTTT.

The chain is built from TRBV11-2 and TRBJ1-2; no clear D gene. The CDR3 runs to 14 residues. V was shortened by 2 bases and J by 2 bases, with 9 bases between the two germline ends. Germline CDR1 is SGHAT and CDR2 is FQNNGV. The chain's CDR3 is CASSLLEWNYGYTF. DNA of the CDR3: TGTGCCAGCAGCTTATTGGAGTGGAACTATGGCTACACCTTC.